This TCR beta chain emerged from a study of T cell responses to AZD1222 COVID-19 vaccine. TCRdb's table, derived via immunoSEQ multiplex PCR, lists solely in-frame clones and lacks some. The sample lists under 150,000 clones; roughly 93% were seen once. This clone was counted a single time. CDR1 is SGHVS and CDR2 is FQNEAQ in the germline V gene. The CDR3 length is 16 residues. V was shortened by 5 bases and J by 7 bases, with 18 bases between the two germline ends. Specimen: peripheral blood, collected 28 days after the second AZD1222 dose. The chain recombines TRBV7-8 with TRBJ1-6; tentative D call: TRBD1 (6 bases). This TCR was recovered from an adult who received the AZD1222 COVID-19 vaccine. The CDR3 nucleotides read TGTGCCAGCAGCGCCAGCGGAACAGGGATCAATTCACCCCTCCACTTT. It codes for CASSASGTGINSPLHF.